The following is a T cell receptor beta chain sequence with its context. Its antigen is undetermined. This sample is drawn from a study of OX40 agonist ivuxolimab in advanced cancers. The wider study: Ivuxolimab, an antibody acting as an agonist of OX40 (CD134), was used to treat patients. Administration of intravenous ivuxolimab to patients occurred every 2 weeks at 0.01 to 10 mg/kg.

Study-wide findings and caveats: At doses 0.1 to 3.0 mg/kg, CD4+ and CD8+ clones expanded.

With 3 bases removed from V and 5 bases from J, the gap between germline ends came to 7 bases. Germline V CDR1 and CDR2: SEHNR, FQNEAQ (reference sequence). The CDR3 runs 12 residues. Generated by immunoSEQ multiplex PCR, the TCRdb table keeps only in-frame clones and is missing some. Of roughly 73,000 clones in the sample, approximately 81% were seen once. The V and J genes are TRBV7-9 and TRBJ1-2; D remains unclear. The sequence was obtained from an adult with an advanced solid tumor such as melanoma, head and neck, liver or kidney cancer. Material: CD4+ or CD8+ T cells sorted from blood, obtained in a trial of the OX40 agonist ivuxolimab. CDR3 amino acids: CASSFPSYGYTF. The CDR3 DNA reads TGTGCCAGCAGCTTCCCATCGTATGGCTACACCTTC.